The 17 T cell receptor beta chains in this list originate from one sample, sequenced in a study of blood T cells in healthy people across ages (dated by TCRdb to about 2015). The library was made by 5' RACE. Instrument used: Illumina HiSeq 2500. A second PCR of roughly 7 to 12 cycles was run with a J-beta primer mix and a sample-barcoded 5' primer. The public reads were run again by TCRdb, first through fastp at Q25 and then through MiXCR, and only productive beta chains were kept. Rows matching on CDR3 protein sequence are summarized as one entry with the most common DNA and genes. The sample yields hundreds of thousands of distinct CDR3 sequences; approximately 35% were counted once. The ten largest clones capture over 10% of the sample. The material sequenced was blood. The receptor source for this set is a young man in good health.

This clonotype was seen more than once but under ten times. The chain carries TRBV20-1 and TRBJ1-2; no clear D gene. Trimming cost V 2 bases and J 0 bases, with 10 bases left between them. Per germline, CDR1 DFQATT and CDR2 SNEGSKA (reference sequence). There are 14 residues in the CDR3. The CDR3 spells CSARLRTANYGYTF. CDR3 DNA sequence: TGCAGTGCTAGACTCAGAACCGCTAACTATGGCTACACCTTC.

The chain joins TRBV2 to TRBJ2-1; D is unresolved. CDR1 is SNHLY and CDR2 is FYNNEI in the germline V gene. Trimming took 7 bases from V and 6 from J, leaving 7 bases between them. The CDR3 is made up of 11 amino acids. The chain's CDR3 is CASISFNEQFF. The CDR3 DNA reads TGTGCCAGCATTAGTTTCAATGAGCAGTTCTTC.

There are a few counts of this clonotype. This sequence joins TRBV29-1 and TRBJ2-7; the D gene is possibly TRBD2 (5 bases). The J call may be wrong; the DNA end is better matched by TRBJ2-5. The CDR3 consists of 14 residues. Germline V CDR1 and CDR2: SQVTM, ANQGSEA. The CDR3 nucleotides are TGCAGCGTTGAAGGTTTGCGGGTTTTGAAGACCCAGTACTTC. This gives the protein CSVEGLRVLKTQYF.

The chain employs TRBV4-1 and TRBJ2-2; 8 bases map to TRBD1. Germline V gene lookup returns CDR1 MGHRA and CDR2 YSYEKL. V lost 7 bases, J lost 6 bases, and 19 bases stayed unmatched. The CDR3 consists of 18 residues. The CDR3 is CASTHGQGPLPRAGELFF. CDR3 nucleotide sequence: TGCGCCAGCACCCACGGACAGGGTCCCCTACCTAGGGCCGGGGAGCTGTTTTTT.

This clonotype appeared many times. The V and J genes are TRBV3-1 and TRBJ2-1; no firm D call. The CDR3 has 16 residues. From germline, CDR1 is LGHDT and CDR2 YNNKEL (reference sequence). Trimming removed 1 base at V and 0 bases at J, with 10 bases between. CDR3 sequence (DNA): TGTGCCAGCAGCCAAGTCCGACGTAGCTCCTACAATGAGCAGTTCTTC. Its translation is CASSQVRRSSYNEQFF.

The rearrangement links TRBV11-2 to TRBJ2-5, with unresolved D. The J call may be incorrect, as the DNA end agrees better with TRBJ2-7. The CDR3 runs to 14 residues. CDR1 and CDR2 (germline): SGHAT, FQNNGV. The CDR3 sequence: CASSLGVGIYEQYF. The DNA for the CDR3 is TGTGCCAGCAGCTTAGGAGTTGGGATCTACGAGCAGTACTTC.

This clonotype came up a few times. V gene TRBV7-8 combines with J gene TRBJ2-1; weak D call: TRBD2 (5 bases). Germline-derived CDR1 and CDR2 are SGHVS and FQNEAQ. V lost 7 bases and J lost 4, with 14 bases in between. This CDR3 has 14 residues. Here the CDR3 DNA reads TGTGCCAGCACCCAGCGGCTCGATTACAATGAGCAGTTCTTC. It yields the protein CASTQRLDYNEQFF.

The chain uses TRBV20-1 and TRBJ2-2; D is undetermined. CDR1 DFQATT and CDR2 SNEGSKA come from the germline V gene (reference sequence). V lost 3 bases, J lost 5 bases, and 4 bases lay in between. CDR3 length equals 11 residues. For the CDR3, the DNA is TGCAGTGCTAGGGAGACCGGGGAGCTGTTTTTT. Translating gives CSARETGELFF.

This clonotype has a count of ten or more. The rearrangement uses TRBV12-3 or TRBV12-4 and TRBJ2-7; D uncertain. The CDR3 covers 14 residues. V was trimmed by 4 bases and J by 4 bases, leaving 14 bases between them. DNA of the CDR3: TGTGCCAGCAGTTCTTCACTTAGGACGTACGAGCAGTACTTC. This sequence encodes CASSSSLRTYEQYF.

This clonotype has a handful of counts. The rearrangement joins TRBV20-1 to TRBJ1-2, with D perhaps TRBD1 (6 bases). The germline V gene has CDR1 DFQATT and CDR2 SNEGSKA (reference sequence). CDR3 length: 13 residues. V dropped 6 bases and J dropped 6 bases, with 17 bases sitting between them. The CDR3 DNA is TGCAGTGCGCAACAAACAGGGACCCATGGCTACACCTTC. Amino acid sequence: CSAQQTGTHGYTF.

The chain employs TRBV29-1 and TRBJ1-2; a weak D match, TRBD1 (5 bases). The germline V and J ends were trimmed by 6 bases and 4 bases, with 12 bases remaining between them. Germline V gene sequence: CDR1 SQVTM, CDR2 ANQGSEA. The CDR3 has 12 amino acids. The CDR3 DNA sequence: TGCAGCGTCGCGGGGACTACCTATGGCTACACCTTC. Translated, it gives CSVAGTTYGYTF.

This rearrangement joins TRBV2 to TRBJ2-3; 7 positions agree with TRBD1. The junction had 3 bases not matched to a gene; V was cut back by 6 bases and J by 0 bases. The germline gives CDR1 SNHLY, CDR2 FYNNEI. The CDR3 consists of 14 residues. The CDR3 spells CASRTRGSTDTQYF. The DNA for the CDR3 is TGTGCCAGCAGGACCAGGGGGAGCACAGATACGCAGTATTTT.

This clonotype was counted once. The genes are TRBV29-1 and TRBJ2-3; possible D gene TRBD2, 5 bases. CDR1 is SQVTM and CDR2 is ANQGSEA in the germline V gene. Trimming stripped 6 bases from V and 4 bases from J, with 11 bases between. The CDR3 covers 12 residues. Here the CDR3 reads CSVDTGADTQYF. DNA for the CDR3: TGCAGCGTCGACACCGGGGCAGATACGCAGTATTTT.

Only a few counts were recorded for this clonotype. The chain is built from TRBV27 and TRBJ2-3, with 8 positions matching TRBD1. The length of the CDR3 is 16 residues. Germline V CDR1 and CDR2: MNHEY, SMNVEV (reference sequence). The V gene end was trimmed by 5 bases and the J gene end by 0 bases; junction bases not matched to a gene: 7. The CDR3 region has the DNA TGTGCCAGCAGTACCCGACAGGGGTCCAGCACAGATACGCAGTATTTT. This codes for CASSTRQGSSTDTQYF.

This clonotype came up a few times. The chain is built from TRBV7-2 and TRBJ1-2; D is perhaps TRBD1 (6 bases). Germline CDR1 is SGHTA and CDR2 is FQGNSA. CDR3 length equals 13 residues. V was pared by 5 bases and J by 7 bases, with 14 bases between. CDR3 nucleotide sequence: TGTGCCAGCAGCCCCCTACAGGGAGGTGGCTACACCTTC. This translates into CASSPLQGGGYTF. Supplemented by reference TRBV7-2 and TRBJ1-2, the full variable domain reads GAGVSQSPSNKVTEKGKDVELRCDPISGHTALYWYRQSLGQGLEFLIYFQGNSAPDKSGLPSDRFSAERTGGSVSTLTIQRTQQEDSAVYLCASSPLQGGGYTFGSGTRLTVV.

Comment on this clonotype: A read error may account for a junction end that differs from germline. This chain uses TRBV29-1 with TRBJ2-1; D call uncertain. The CDR3 is made up of 14 amino acids. In germline, CDR1 is SQVTM, CDR2 ANQGSEA. The CDR3 spells CSVVIGTPANEQCF. The CDR3 nucleotides read TGCAGCGTTGTGATAGGTACTCCTGCCAATGAGCAGTGCTTC.

This clonotype occurred a few times. J is TRBJ2-3 and V is TRBV4-1, with unresolved D. V dropped 0 bases and J dropped 1 base, with 8 bases sitting between them. The germline CDR1 and CDR2 sequences are MGHRA and YSYEKL. This CDR3 is built from 15 residues. CDR3 sequence: CASSQELVGTDTQYF. For the CDR3, the DNA is TGCGCCAGCAGCCAAGAATTAGTAGGCACAGATACGCAGTATTTT.